The 13 T cell receptor beta chains listed next were all sequenced from one sample in a study of blood T cell repertoires in COVID-19. Clones were read by immunoSEQ multiplex PCR, and TCRdb kept only the in-frame ones, dropping some. Found here are 85,000 to 95,000 clones, approximately 76% of them singletons; the top ten hold over 6.5%. The sequenced sample was peripheral blood. All receptors come from a man between 65 and 85 years old with acute or convalescent COVID-19.

This clone was found a few times. The same CDR3 also results from other DNA sequences found in this sample. The chain has TRBV28 and TRBJ1-2, with unresolved D. V gave up 3 bases and J gave up 2 bases, with 7 bases separating them. Germline CDR1 is MDHEN and CDR2 is SYDVKM. This CDR3 spans 13 amino acids. CDR3 coding DNA: TGTGCCAGCAGTTTGATACAGAACTATGGCTACACCTTC. Protein: CASSLIQNYGYTF.

The V and J genes are TRBV24-1 and TRBJ1-1, with a tentative D call TRBD1 (5 bases). CDR1 and CDR2 (germline): KGHDR, SFDVKD. V lost 4 bases to trimming and J lost 4 bases, with 12 bases between them. This CDR3 is 14 amino acids long. The DNA of the CDR3 is TGTGCCACCAGTGAGGGGGGGACGGGCACTGAAGCTTTCTTT. Translation: CATSEGGTGTEAFF.

CDR3 sequence reads: CASGRRGTNYGYTF. The CDR3 coding sequence is TGTGCCAGCGGACGCAGGGGGACTAACTATGGCTACACCTTC. This chain links TRBV2 with TRBJ1-2, with 7 bases identical to TRBD1. V dropped 8 bases and J dropped 0; count of bases not matched to a gene: 6. This CDR3 is built from 14 residues. The germline CDR1 and CDR2 sequences are SNHLY and FYNNEI.

This sequence joins TRBV5-1 and TRBJ1-2, with D unresolved. The CDR3 has 13 residues. Trimming left V 5 bases short and J 6 bases short, with 14 bases between. CDR1 and CDR2 from the germline V gene are SGHRS and YFSETQ. The CDR3 here is CASSLQEIDGYTF. The CDR3 DNA is TGCGCCAGCAGTTTGCAGGAAATCGATGGCTACACCTTC.

The chain uses TRBV27 and TRBJ2-3; weak D call: TRBD1 (7 bases). Germline V gene data show CDR1 as MNHEY and CDR2 as SMNVEV (reference sequence). V lost 6 bases to trimming and J lost 2 bases, with 30 bases between them. The CDR3 runs to 20 residues. CDR3 coding DNA: TGTGCCAGCAGCCAGAGGCGGGACAGCCTCTCTCTTATCTACACAGATACGCAGTATTTT. It yields the protein CASSQRRDSLSLIYTDTQYF.

The chain joins TRBV6-1 to TRBJ1-6; D call uncertain. Germline CDR1 is MNHNS and CDR2 is SASEGT. The CDR3 consists of 14 residues. The V end lost 3 bases, the J end lost 6 bases, and 9 bases lay between the germline ends. As DNA, the CDR3 is TGTGCCAGCAGTGACAGGCCCCCTAATTCACCCCTCCACTTT. It specifies CASSDRPPNSPLHF.

The table lists this clone with a few counts. V and J are TRBV27 and TRBJ1-2; the D gene is possibly TRBD1 (6 bases). The CDR3 sequence is 16 residues long. Germline V CDR1 and CDR2: MNHEY, SMNVEV (reference sequence). With 6 bases removed from V and 4 bases from J, the gap between germline ends came to 21 bases. CDR3 amino acids: CASSHQTGAGTYGYTF. Here the CDR3 DNA reads TGTGCCAGCAGCCACCAGACAGGAGCTGGAACCTATGGCTACACCTTC.

The chain carries TRBV4-1 and TRBJ2-3; TRBD2 might be the D (6 bases). From germline, CDR1 is MGHRA and CDR2 YSYEKL. V was cut by 1 base and J by 3 bases, with 8 bases left in between. The CDR3 extends over 14 amino acids. The CDR3 protein is CASSQVGGTDTQYF. CDR3 sequence (DNA): TGCGCCAGCAGCCAAGTGGGGGGTACAGATACGCAGTATTTT.

This chain joins TRBV5-6 and TRBJ2-1; 10 bases fit TRBD1. Germline-derived CDR1 and CDR2 are SGHDT and YYEEEE. After removal of 2 bases from V and 7 bases from J, the junction contained 6 bases not matched to a gene. The CDR3 is 15 amino acids. The CDR3 DNA is TGTGCCAGCAGCTTAAGACAGGGGGCGCGGAATGAGCAGTTCTTC. It specifies CASSLRQGARNEQFF.

The chain recombines TRBV7-3 with TRBJ2-2; tentatively, D is TRBD1 (5 bases). This CDR3 contains 14 residues. Germline V gene data show CDR1 as SGHTA and CDR2 as FQGTGA. Trimming took 3 bases from V and 5 from J, leaving 10 bases between them. The CDR3 nucleotides read TGTGCCAGCAGCTTCGACAGCAGTACCGGGGAGCTGTTTTTT. Encoded protein: CASSFDSSTGELFF.

V is TRBV12-3 or TRBV12-4 and J is TRBJ1-1; D gene uncertain. V was shortened by 1 base and J by 7 bases, with 7 bases between the two germline ends. This CDR3 has 12 amino acids. CDR3 protein: CASSLEAVEAFF. The CDR3 DNA reads TGTGCCAGCAGTTTAGAAGCTGTTGAAGCTTTCTTT.

The chain links TRBV27 to TRBJ2-2, with D perhaps TRBD2 (6 bases). This CDR3 is 16 amino acids long. The V end was cut by 5 bases, the J end by 1 base, with 14 bases between. Germline loops: CDR1 MNHEY, CDR2 SMNVEV (reference sequence). CDR3 sequence reads: CASSTLLGGNTGELFF. The CDR3 nucleotides are TGTGCCAGCAGTACACTGCTGGGGGGGAACACCGGGGAGCTGTTTTTT.

V is TRBV5-4 and J is TRBJ2-3; the match to TRBD1 covers 10 bases. Germline lookup yields CDR1 SGHNT and CDR2 YYREEE (reference sequence). The J segment lost 4 bases and the V segment lost 4 bases, leaving 6 bases of the junction unmatched. The CDR3 extends over 15 amino acids. The CDR3 is CASSGRQGAADTQYF. The CDR3 DNA is TGTGCCAGCAGCGGGCGACAGGGGGCAGCAGATACGCAGTATTTT.